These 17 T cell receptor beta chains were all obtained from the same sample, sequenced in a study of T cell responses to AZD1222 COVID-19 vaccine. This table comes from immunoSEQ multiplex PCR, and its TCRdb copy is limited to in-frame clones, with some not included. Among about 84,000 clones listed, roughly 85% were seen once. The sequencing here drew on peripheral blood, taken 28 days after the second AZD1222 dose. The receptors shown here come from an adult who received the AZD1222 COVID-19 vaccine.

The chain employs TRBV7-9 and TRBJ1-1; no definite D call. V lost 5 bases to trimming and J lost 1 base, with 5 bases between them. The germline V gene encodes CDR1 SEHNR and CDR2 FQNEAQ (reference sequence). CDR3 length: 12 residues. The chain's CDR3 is CASSTENTEAFF. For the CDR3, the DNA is TGTGCCAGCAGCACAGAGAACACTGAAGCTTTCTTT.

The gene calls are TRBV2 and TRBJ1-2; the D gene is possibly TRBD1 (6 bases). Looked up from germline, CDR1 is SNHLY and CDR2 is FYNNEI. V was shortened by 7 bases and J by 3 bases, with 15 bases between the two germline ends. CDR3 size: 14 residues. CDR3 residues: CASTQSSGDYGYTF. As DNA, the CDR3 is TGTGCCAGCACTCAGTCCTCAGGGGACTATGGCTACACCTTC.

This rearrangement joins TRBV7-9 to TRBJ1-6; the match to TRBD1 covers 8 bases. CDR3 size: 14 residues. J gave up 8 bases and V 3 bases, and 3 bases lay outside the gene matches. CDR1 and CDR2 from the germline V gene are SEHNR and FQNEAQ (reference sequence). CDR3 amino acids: CASSFRGLHSPLHF. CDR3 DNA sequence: TGTGCCAGCAGCTTCAGGGGGCTTCATTCACCCCTCCACTTT.

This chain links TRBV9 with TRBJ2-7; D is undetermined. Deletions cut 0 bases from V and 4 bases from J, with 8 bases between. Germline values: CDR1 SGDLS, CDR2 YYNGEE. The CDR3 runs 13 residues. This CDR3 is CASSVEDQYEQYF. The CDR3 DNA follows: TGTGCCAGCAGCGTAGAAGACCAGTACGAGCAGTACTTC.

The CDR3 reads CSVGIDQPQHF. The CDR3 bases are TGCAGCGTCGGGATAGATCAGCCCCAGCATTTT. V and J are TRBV29-1 and TRBJ1-5, with D unresolved. From germline, CDR1 is SQVTM and CDR2 ANQGSEA. The length of the CDR3 is 11 residues. V gave up 6 bases and J gave up 5 bases, with 8 bases separating them.

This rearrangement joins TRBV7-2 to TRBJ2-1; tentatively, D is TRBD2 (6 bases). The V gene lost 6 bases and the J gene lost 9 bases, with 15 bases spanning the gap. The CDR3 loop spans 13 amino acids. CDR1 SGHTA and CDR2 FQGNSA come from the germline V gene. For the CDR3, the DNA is TGTGCCAGCAGTCGCGGGGCTAGCCCTGAGCAGTTCTTC. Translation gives CASSRGASPEQFF.

CDR3 amino acids: CASSLATGAGGSPLHF. The DNA for the CDR3 is TGTGCCAGCTCTCTAGCCACAGGGGCCGGGGGTTCACCCCTCCACTTT. The gene calls are TRBV28 and TRBJ1-6, with 7 nucleotides matching TRBD1. V was pared by 8 bases and J by 9 bases, with 16 bases of the junction left unmatched. The CDR3 sequence is 16 residues long. CDR1 MDHEN and CDR2 SYDVKM come from the germline V gene.

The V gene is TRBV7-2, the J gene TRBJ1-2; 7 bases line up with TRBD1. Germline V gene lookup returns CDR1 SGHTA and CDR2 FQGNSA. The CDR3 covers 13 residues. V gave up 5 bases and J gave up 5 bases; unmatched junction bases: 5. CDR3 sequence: CASSTDRKYGYTF. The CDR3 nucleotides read TGTGCCAGCAGCACGGACAGGAAATATGGCTACACCTTC.

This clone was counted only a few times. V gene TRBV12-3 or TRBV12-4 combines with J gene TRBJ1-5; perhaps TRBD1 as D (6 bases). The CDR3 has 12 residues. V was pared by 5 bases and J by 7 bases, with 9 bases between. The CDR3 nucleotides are TGTGCCAGCAGTCTGAGGGGGCAGCCCCAGCATTTT. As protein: CASSLRGQPQHF.

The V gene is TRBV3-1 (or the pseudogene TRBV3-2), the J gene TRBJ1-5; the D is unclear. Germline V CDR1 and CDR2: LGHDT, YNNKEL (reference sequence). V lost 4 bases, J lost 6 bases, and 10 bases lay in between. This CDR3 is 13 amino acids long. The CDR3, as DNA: TGTGCCAGCAGCCGCGTGGGGATTCAGCCCCAGCATTTT. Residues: CASSRVGIQPQHF.

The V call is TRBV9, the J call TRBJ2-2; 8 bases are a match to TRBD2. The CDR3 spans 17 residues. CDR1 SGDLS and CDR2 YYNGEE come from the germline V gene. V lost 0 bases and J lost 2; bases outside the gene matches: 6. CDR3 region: CASSVGLAGINTGELFF. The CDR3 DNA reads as TGTGCCAGCAGCGTAGGGCTAGCGGGTATTAACACCGGGGAGCTGTTTTTT.

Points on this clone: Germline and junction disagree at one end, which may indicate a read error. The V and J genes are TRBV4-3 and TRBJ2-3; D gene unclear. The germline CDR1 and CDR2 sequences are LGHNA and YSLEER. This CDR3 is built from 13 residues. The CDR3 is CASSRASKDTQYF. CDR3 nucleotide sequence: TGCGCCAGCAGCCGGGCAAGCAAAGATACGCAGTATTTT.

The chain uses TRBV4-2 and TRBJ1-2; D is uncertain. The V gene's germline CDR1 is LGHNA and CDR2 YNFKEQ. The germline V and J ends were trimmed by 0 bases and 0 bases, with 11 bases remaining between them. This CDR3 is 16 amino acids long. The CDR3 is CASSQEPSVANYGYTF. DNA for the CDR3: TGTGCCAGCAGCCAAGAGCCGTCTGTGGCTAACTATGGCTACACCTTC.

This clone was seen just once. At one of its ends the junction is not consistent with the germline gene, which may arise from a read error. The CDR3 region has the DNA TGTGCCAGCAGCCAAGGACAGGGAGGCAATCAGCCTCAGCATTTT. Protein sequence: CASSQGQGGNQPQHF. The chain combines TRBV3-1 (or the pseudogene TRBV3-2) with TRBJ1-5; 7 nucleotides line up with TRBD1. The germline V gene has CDR1 LGHDT and CDR2 YNNKEL (reference sequence). The CDR3 extends over 15 amino acids.

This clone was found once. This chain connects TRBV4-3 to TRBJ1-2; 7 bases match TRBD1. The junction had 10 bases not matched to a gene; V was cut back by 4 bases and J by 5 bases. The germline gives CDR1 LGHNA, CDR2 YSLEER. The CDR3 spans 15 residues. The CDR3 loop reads CASSLGQALQYGYTF. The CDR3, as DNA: TGCGCCAGCAGCCTAGGACAGGCCCTTCAATATGGCTACACCTTC.

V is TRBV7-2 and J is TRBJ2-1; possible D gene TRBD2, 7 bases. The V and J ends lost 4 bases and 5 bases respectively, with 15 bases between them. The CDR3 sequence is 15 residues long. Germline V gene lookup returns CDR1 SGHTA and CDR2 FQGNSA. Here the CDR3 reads CASSSWGGPHNEQFF. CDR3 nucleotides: TGTGCCAGCAGCTCTTGGGGGGGCCCCCACAATGAGCAGTTCTTC.

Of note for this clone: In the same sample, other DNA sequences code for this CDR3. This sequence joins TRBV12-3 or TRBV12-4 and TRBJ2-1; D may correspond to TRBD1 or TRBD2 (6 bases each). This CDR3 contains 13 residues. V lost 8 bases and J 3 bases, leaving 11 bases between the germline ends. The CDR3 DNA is TGTGCCAGCGGAGGGGGGCTCTACAATGAGCAGTTCTTC. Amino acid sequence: CASGGGLYNEQFF.